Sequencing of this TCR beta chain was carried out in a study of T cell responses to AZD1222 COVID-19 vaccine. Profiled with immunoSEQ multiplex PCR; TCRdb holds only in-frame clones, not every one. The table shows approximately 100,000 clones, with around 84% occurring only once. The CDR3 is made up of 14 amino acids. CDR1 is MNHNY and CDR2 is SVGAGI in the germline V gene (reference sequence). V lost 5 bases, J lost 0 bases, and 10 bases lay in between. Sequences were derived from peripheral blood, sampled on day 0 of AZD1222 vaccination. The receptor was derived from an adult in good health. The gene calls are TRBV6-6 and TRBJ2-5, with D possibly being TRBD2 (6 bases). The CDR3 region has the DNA TGTGCCAGCAGTCTACGGGGGAACCAAGAGACCCAGTACTTC. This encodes CASSLRGNQETQYF.